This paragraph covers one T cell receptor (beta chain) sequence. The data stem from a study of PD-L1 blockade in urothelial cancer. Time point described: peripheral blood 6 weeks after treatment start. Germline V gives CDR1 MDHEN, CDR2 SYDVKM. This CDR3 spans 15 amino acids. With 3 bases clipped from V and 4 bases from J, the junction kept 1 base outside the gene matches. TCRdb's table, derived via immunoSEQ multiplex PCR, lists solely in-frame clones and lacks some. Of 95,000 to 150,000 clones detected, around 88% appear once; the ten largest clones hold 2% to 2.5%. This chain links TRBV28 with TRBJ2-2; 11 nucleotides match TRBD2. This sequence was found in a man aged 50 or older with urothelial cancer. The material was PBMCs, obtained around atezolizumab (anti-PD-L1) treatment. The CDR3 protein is CASSFSGRATGELFF. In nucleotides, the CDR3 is TGTGCCAGCAGTTTTAGCGGGAGGGCCACCGGGGAGCTGTTTTTT. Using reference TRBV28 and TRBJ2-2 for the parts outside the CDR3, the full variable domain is DVKVTQSSRYLVKRTGEKVFLECVQDMDHENMFWYRQDPGLGLRLIYFSYDVKMKEKGDIPEGYSVSREKKERFSLILESASTNQTSMYLCASSFSGRATGELFFGEGSRLTVL.